The T cell receptor beta chain described here comes from a study of human T cells and chemical hapten exposure. Study overall: The study patch tested 0.01% DPC on the upper back and read results at 6 days.

Time point: patch test 2, 6 weeks after DPC sensitization. Noted treatment: therapeutic diphenylcyclopropenone sensitization with weekly scalp DPC. Many counts were recorded for this clonotype. Antigen: not known. Study-level points and caveats: Once DPC sensitization occurred, TCRs above 1 in 1000 frequency showed no change. Clustering by CDR3 similarity yielded significantly more large clusters from expanded TCRs than controls.

Trimming removed 3 bases from V and 0 bases from J, with 13 bases in between. The germline CDR1 and CDR2 sequences are MNHNS and SASEGT. The CDR3 contains 16 residues. Original processing notes: Sampled TCR counts reached a median of approximately 94,000 per sample, with values ranging from about 20,000 to 700,000. TCRdb used MiXCR to reprocess the RACE reads, holding one entry per CDR3 protein. The V and J calls, along with clone size, are taken from TCRdb and not from the paper's own processing. Among roughly 40,000 distinct CDR3 sequences listed, 8% to 9.5% were seen once. The specimen was whole blood, collected in connection with sensitization to the hapten diphenylcyclopropenone (DPC). The V and J genes are TRBV6-1 and TRBJ2-3; a weak D match, TRBD2 (6 bases). The TCR originated in a woman between 40 and 50 years old with alopecia areata. Some clones in this sample may be carry-over from other donors' samples. The CDR3 region has the DNA TGTGCCAGCAGTGACACGCGACTAGAGAGCACAGATACGCAGTATTTT. Amino acid sequence: CASSDTRLESTDTQYF.